This TCR beta chain was found in a study of T cells in Graves' hyperthyroidism and ophthalmopathy. The investigators amplified TCR beta CDR3 regions from RNA transcripts. Primed by the HTBI set, a first-round RT-PCR was run on the TCR CDR3. TCRdb independently ran MiXCR on the multiplex PCR reads; one entry per CDR3 protein. The sample holds hundreds of thousands of distinct CDR3 sequences; roughly 19% are singletons and the top ten take 3.7%. This clonotype was seen ten or more times. The CDR3 has 18 amino acids. Trimming took off 3 bases at V and 0 bases at J, with 18 bases between the two ends. Germline V CDR1 and CDR2: MNHNS, SASEGT. Uncontrolled infection, other autoimmune disease, pregnancy or lactation excluded patients.

The receptor was derived from a woman between 18 and 29 years old with Graves' hyperthyroidism. The chain couples TRBV6-1 to TRBJ1-5; no definite D call. The sequencing input was blood. This CDR3 is CASSEALKRLYSNQPQHF. CDR3 DNA: TGTGCCAGCAGTGAGGCCTTAAAACGTCTATATAGCAATCAGCCCCAGCATTTT.